This T cell receptor beta chain stems from a study of T cells in Graves' hyperthyroidism and ophthalmopathy. Study summary: Before treatment of any kind, peripheral blood was taken at initial diagnosis.

CDR1 and CDR2 (germline): GTSNPN, SVGIG (reference sequence). The CDR3 length is 19 residues. V was clipped by 2 bases and J by 0 bases; unmatched bases: 15. This clonotype was counted only a few times. Its antigen is undetermined. General study findings and limits: In the blood, most expanded thyroid clonotypes above 0.001 appeared as well.

Diagnostic assessment was based on clinical symptoms, serum thyroxine and TRAb, thyroid ultrasound and orbital computed tomography. The PBMCs studied were ones that came from about 10 ml fresh peripheral blood. There were TCR beta CDR3 regions amplified from RNA transcripts. Using the HTBI primer set, a first-round RT-PCR was run on the TCR CDR3. Via MiXCR, TCRdb re-called the multiplex PCR reads, giving one row per CDR3 protein. Of approximately 640,000 distinct CDR3 sequences listed, under 20% are singletons. This chain connects TRBV30 to TRBJ2-3; 9 nucleotides match TRBD1. This clonotype was obtained from a woman in her thirties with Graves' hyperthyroidism. The sequencing input was blood. DNA of the CDR3: TGTGCCTGGAGTTCGGGGACAGGGATCGCAATCCGGAGCACAGATACGCAGTATTTT. Its translation is CAWSSGTGIAIRSTDTQYF.